Below, 7 T cell receptor beta chains from the same sample are listed, as sequenced in a study of OX40 agonist ivuxolimab in advanced cancers. Profiled with immunoSEQ multiplex PCR; TCRdb holds only in-frame clones, not every one. The sample records 75,000 to 100,000 clones, roughly 89% being singletons. The material was CD4+ or CD8+ T cells sorted from blood, obtained in a trial of the OX40 agonist ivuxolimab. The receptors originated from an adult with an advanced solid tumor such as melanoma, head and neck, liver or kidney cancer.

The chain joins TRBV19 to TRBJ2-1; D is perhaps TRBD2 (5 bases). The CDR3 length is 13 residues. Between the trimmed V and J ends, which lost 4 bases and 3 bases, there was a span of 7 bases. Germline values: CDR1 LNHDA, CDR2 SQIVND (reference sequence). CDR3 DNA sequence: TGTGCCAGTAGTACCCGGGACTACAATGAGCAGTTCTTC. This sequence encodes CASSTRDYNEQFF.

The rearrangement joins TRBV27 to TRBJ2-4; 8 positions match TRBD2. This CDR3 contains 14 residues. The V and J ends lost 3 bases and 9 bases, in that order; junction bases with no gene match: 7. Germline V gene data show CDR1 as MNHEY and CDR2 as SMNVEV (reference sequence). The CDR3 spells CASSFTTGGGIQYF. In DNA, the CDR3 is TGTGCCAGCAGTTTCACCACGGGGGGGGGCATTCAGTACTTC.

The gene calls are TRBV11-3 and TRBJ1-2; D gene unclear. This CDR3 contains 12 residues. Germline CDR1 SGHNT, CDR2 YENEEA. The ends were cut back, 5 bases at V and 5 bases at J, with 9 bases in the middle. CDR3 in amino acids: CASSLSSYGYTF. The DNA of the CDR3 is TGTGCCAGCAGCCTAAGCTCATATGGCTACACCTTC.

The rearrangement joins TRBV27 to TRBJ2-7, with 9 bases fitting TRBD2. Germline V gene sequence: CDR1 MNHEY, CDR2 SMNVEV (reference sequence). The trim removed 3 bases at V and 6 bases at J, leaving 9 bases unmatched. There are 15 residues in the CDR3. CDR3 nucleotide sequence: TGTGCCAGCAGTTTGAGAGCGGGAGGTGGCTCCGAGCAGTACTTC. Translation gives CASSLRAGGGSEQYF.

The chain links TRBV19 to TRBJ2-7; tentative D call: TRBD1 (5 bases). The CDR3 loop spans 14 amino acids. V was cut by 3 bases and J by 6 bases, with 15 bases left in between. Germline CDR1 is LNHDA and CDR2 is SQIVND (reference sequence). The CDR3 DNA sequence: TGTGCCAGTAGTATGGGGCAGACCCTCCGCGAGCAGTACTTC. Protein product: CASSMGQTLREQYF.

The rearrangement uses TRBV25-1 and TRBJ2-1, with 8 nucleotides matching TRBD1. This CDR3 spans 15 amino acids. J gave up 4 bases and V 2 bases, and 4 bases lay outside the gene matches. Germline loops: CDR1 MGHDK, CDR2 SYGVNS. The CDR3 nucleotides read TGTGCCAGCAGTGAAATCGGGACAGGATACAATGAGCAGTTCTTC. Translation gives CASSEIGTGYNEQFF.

Here the CDR3 DNA reads TGCGCCAGCAGCACTGACAGGGTATGGGGCGAGCAGTACTTC. It codes for CASSTDRVWGEQYF. This chain connects TRBV5-1 to TRBJ2-7, with 7 bases aligning to TRBD1. This CDR3 region has 14 residues. The J segment lost 6 bases and the V segment lost 4 bases, leaving 10 bases of the junction unmatched. Germline CDR1 reads SGHRS; CDR2 reads YFSETQ.